This T cell receptor beta chain is from a study of shared T cell receptors in the human thymus. Profiling relied on immunoSEQ multiplex PCR, and the TCRdb table lists in-frame clones only, not all of them. Of roughly 410,000 clones in the sample, over 90% were seen once. The CDR3 has 15 amino acids. Germline values: CDR1 SGHNT, CDR2 YENEEA. Trimming cost V 8 bases and J 4 bases, with 17 bases left between them. The source of this sequence is a human donor. The V gene is TRBV11-3, the J gene TRBJ2-2, with D possibly TRBD2 on 6 matching bases. The sample taken for sequencing was thymocytes. The CDR3 DNA reads TGTGCCAGCGGCCCGGCGGGGTCGGGCACCGGGGAGCTGTTTTTT. Amino acid sequence: CASGPAGSGTGELFF.